Each of the 5 T cell receptor beta chains below was sequenced from the same sample in a study of CD8+ T cells in alopecia areata. Extracted RNA was reverse transcribed into cDNA, the sequencing template. Sequencing used immunoSEQ multiplex PCR; TCRdb keeps in-frame clones, though not all of them. The data contain 140,000 to 150,000 clones, 54% of them singletons. Treatment meaning: oral pan-JAK inhibitor, 5-10 mg twice daily. Sequencing used CD8+ T cells sorted from blood, obtained at week 4, from a patient treated with tofacitinib. The origin of the receptors is a human donor with alopecia areata.

The chain couples TRBV29-1 to TRBJ2-2, with a weak D call TRBD2 (6 bases). Trimming took off 5 bases at V and 7 bases at J, with 17 bases between the two ends. The CDR3 sequence is 14 residues long. CDR1 and CDR2 from the germline V gene are SQVTM and ANQGSEA. The CDR3 reads CSVWLDGGGGELFF. The DNA for the CDR3 is TGCAGCGTTTGGCTTGACGGGGGTGGCGGGGAGCTGTTTTTT.

The chain joins TRBV6-5 to TRBJ2-2, with D possibly matching TRBD2 (5 bases). The CDR3 length is 13 residues. Looked up from germline, CDR1 is MNHEY and CDR2 is SVGAGI. With 2 bases removed from V and 8 bases from J, the gap between germline ends came to 9 bases. CDR3 sequence: CASSYRGLGELFF. CDR3 in DNA: TGTGCCAGCAGTTACCGAGGGTTGGGGGAGCTGTTTTTT.

This clone was found a few times. This chain connects TRBV4-1 to TRBJ1-1; D remains unclear. Germline V lookup: CDR1 MGHRA, CDR2 YSYEKL. The CDR3 sequence is 14 residues long. Trimming took 0 bases from V and 1 from J, leaving 6 bases between them. The CDR3 loop is CASSQEGGNTEAFF. CDR3 DNA sequence: TGCGCCAGCAGCCAAGAAGGTGGGAACACTGAAGCTTTCTTT.

This clone was seen more than once but under ten times. The chain links TRBV6-5 to TRBJ1-2; D gene ambiguous. CDR1 is MNHEY and CDR2 is SVGAGI in the germline V gene. The CDR3 length is 12 residues. The ends were cut back, 3 bases at V and 4 bases at J, with 6 bases in the middle. CDR3 loop: CASSYRPYGYTF. Here the CDR3 DNA reads TGTGCCAGCAGTTATCGGCCCTATGGCTACACCTTC.

The V gene is TRBV7-2, the J gene TRBJ1-2, with TRBD1 matching 12 bases. CDR1 is SGHTA and CDR2 is FQGNSA in the germline V gene. Trimming removed 2 bases from V and 2 bases from J; junction bases left unmatched: 3. The CDR3 covers 16 residues. The CDR3 region has the DNA TGTGCCAGCAGCTTAATGGGACAGGGGGCGAACTATGGCTACACCTTC. As protein: CASSLMGQGANYGYTF.